The source of this T cell receptor beta chain is a study of read filtering for tumor transcriptome and immune sequencing. Study as a whole: The cohort had 17 to 20 men and more than 13 women aged roughly 45 to 90, mean around 63 years. Whole-transcriptome libraries were prepared after DNase treatment. Study-wide findings and caveats: IR-seq captured clonotypes deeper and more reliably than RNA-seq.

This CDR3 contains 15 residues. The germline V gene has CDR1 DFQATT and CDR2 SNEGSKA (reference sequence). J gave up 0 bases and V 6 bases, and 3 bases lay outside the gene matches. The library was built from about 0.4 ug RNA with molecular barcoded adaptors for alpha/delta and beta/gamma chains. MiXCR, run by TCRdb on the reads, gives a single entry per CDR3 protein. This sample has around 140,000 distinct CDR3 sequences, with roughly 13% found just once. This clonotype was counted many times. Its target is not known. V usage is TRBV20-1 and J usage is TRBJ2-1; 12 bases fit TRBD2. The TCR was taken from a donor at least 40 years old with multiple myeloma. Sequencing input: a population of CD138-negative cells sorted from bone marrow. CDR3 bases: TGCAGTGCCTCTAGCGGGAGGGGCTCCTACAATGAGCAGTTCTTC. Translated, it gives CSASSGRGSYNEQFF.